This record looks at one T cell receptor (beta chain) sequence and its context. What it binds is not known. Germline V gene lookup returns CDR1 LNHNV and CDR2 YYDKDF (reference sequence). The length of the CDR3 is 15 residues. The V gene end was trimmed by 4 bases and the J gene end by 6 bases; junction bases not matched to a gene: 8. These data come from a study of OX40 agonist ivuxolimab in advanced cancers. Data came from immunoSEQ multiplex PCR; TCRdb stores just in-frame clones and leaves some out. Among about 8,300 clones listed, roughly 74% were seen once. Points from the study as a whole: On average, CD8+ T cells showed a greater number of expanded clones than CD4+. Among the least clonally expanded were partial responders at 0.1-3.0 mg/kg.

The specimen comprised CD4+ or CD8+ T cells sorted from blood, sampled in a trial of the OX40 agonist ivuxolimab. The chain joins TRBV15 to TRBJ2-1; 8 nucleotides match TRBD1. This sequence was found in an adult with an advanced solid tumor such as melanoma, head and neck, liver or kidney cancer. The CDR3 protein is CATSTGDRPSNEQFF. Here the CDR3 DNA reads TGTGCCACCAGCACCGGGGACAGGCCCTCCAATGAGCAGTTCTTC.